The subject of this entry is one T cell receptor beta chain. This CDR3 region has 19 residues. Profiling relied on immunoSEQ multiplex PCR, and the TCRdb table lists in-frame clones only, not all of them. The sample carries about 50,000 clones, 90% to 95% recorded once. These data originate in a study of blood T cell repertoires in COVID-19. The receptor's source is an elderly woman with acute or convalescent COVID-19. Specimen: peripheral blood. The chain couples TRBV21-1 to TRBJ1-6; TRBD1, as called in the table, went unchecked against the DNA. TRBV21-1 is an annotated pseudogene. The CDR3 coding sequence is TGTGCCAGCCCGAAGGGGACAGGGGATTTTTGGCCCTATAATTCACCCCTCCACTTT. Amino acids: CASPKGTGDFWPYNSPLHF.